A single sample is the source of the 26 T cell receptor beta chains below, sequenced in a study of OX40 agonist ivuxolimab in advanced cancers. The repertoire was sequenced with immunoSEQ multiplex PCR; TCRdb's copy has only in-frame clones and lacks some. The profile covers some 77,000 clones, with around nine tenths appearing a single time and 2.5% to 3% taken by the ten largest. Sequences were derived from CD4+ or CD8+ T cells sorted from blood, sampled in a trial of the OX40 agonist ivuxolimab. The origin of the receptors is an adult with an advanced solid tumor such as melanoma, head and neck, liver or kidney cancer.

The chain employs TRBV9 and TRBJ1-3, with D possibly matching TRBD1 (5 bases). The germline V gene has CDR1 SGDLS and CDR2 YYNGEE. Deletions cut 0 bases from V and 0 bases from J, with 7 bases between. The CDR3 is made up of 15 amino acids. As DNA, the CDR3 is TGTGCCAGCAGCGTAGGGGGGGTCTCTGGAAACACCATATATTTT. Translated, it gives CASSVGGVSGNTIYF.

V usage is TRBV5-1 and J usage is TRBJ2-4, with D unclear. Germline values: CDR1 SGHRS, CDR2 YFSETQ. Trimming removed 4 bases at V and 6 bases at J, with 11 bases between. The CDR3 sequence is 13 residues long. The chain's CDR3 is CASSPPAGNIQYF. The CDR3 region has the DNA TGCGCCAGCAGCCCGCCGGCTGGAAACATTCAGTACTTC. Full variable domain (outside the CDR3, taken from reference TRBV5-1 and TRBJ2-4): KAGVTQTPRYLIKTRGQQVTLSCSPISGHRSVSWYQQTPGQGLQFLFEYFSETQRNKGNFPGRFSGRQFSNSRSEMNVSTLELGDSALYLCASSPPAGNIQYFGAGTRLSVL.

The table lists this clone with a count of one. This chain connects TRBV7-8 to TRBJ1-4; D remains unclear. Trimming pared 0 bases from V and 5 bases from J, leaving 10 bases between. The CDR3 extends over 15 amino acids. CDR1 is SGHVS, CDR2 FQNEAQ, per germline. CDR3 residues: CASSLAGWGNEKLFF. The CDR3 coding sequence is TGTGCCAGCAGCTTAGCGGGATGGGGAAATGAAAAACTGTTTTTT.

The rearrangement joins TRBV2 to TRBJ2-1, with 9 bases fitting TRBD2. There are 14 residues in the CDR3. Germline V gives CDR1 SNHLY, CDR2 FYNNEI. The V and J ends lost 7 bases and 6 bases, in that order; junction bases with no gene match: 7. CDR3 protein: CASKRASGVNEQFF. The CDR3 DNA follows: TGTGCCAGCAAGAGGGCTAGCGGGGTCAATGAGCAGTTCTTC.

This clone has just a few counts. The J gene is TRBJ2-5, the V gene TRBV7-2; D is unresolved. CDR1 is SGHTA, CDR2 FQGNSA, per germline. The CDR3 runs 17 residues. Trimming took off 5 bases at V and 1 base at J, with 20 bases between the two ends. In DNA form, the CDR3 reads TGTGCCAGCAGCGCCGACCTGTGGTCCTTAGGCCAAGAGACCCAGTACTTC. It yields the protein CASSADLWSLGQETQYF.

This rearrangement joins TRBV7-3 to TRBJ2-5, with D unresolved. This CDR3 region has 15 residues. CDR1 and CDR2 (germline): SGHTA, FQGTGA. Trimming took off 4 bases at V and 5 bases at J, with 17 bases between the two ends. DNA of the CDR3: TGTGCCAGCAGCTCAGGTGATATCAAGGCGGAGACCCAGTACTTC. Translated: CASSSGDIKAETQYF. Full variable domain (rest looked up from reference TRBV7-3 and TRBJ2-5): GAGVSQTPSNKVTEKGKYVELRCDPISGHTALYWYRQSLGQGPEFLIYFQGTGAADDSGLPNDRFFAVRPEGSVSTLKIQRTERGDSAVYLCASSSGDIKAETQYFGPGTRLLVL.

The rearrangement joins TRBV6-5 to TRBJ2-1, with 9 nucleotides matching TRBD2. The CDR3 spans 15 residues. The germline CDR1 and CDR2 sequences are MNHEY and SVGAGI. V gave up 5 bases and J gave up 3 bases; unmatched junction bases: 5. The CDR3 protein is CASSRSSGVYNEQFF. In DNA form, the CDR3 reads TGTGCCAGCAGTCGATCTAGCGGGGTCTACAATGAGCAGTTCTTC.

This chain links TRBV28 with TRBJ2-1, with 9 nucleotides matching TRBD2. Trimming removed 6 bases from V and 2 bases from J; junction bases left unmatched: 5. Germline lookup yields CDR1 MDHEN and CDR2 SYDVKM. The CDR3 sequence is 15 residues long. The CDR3 is CASRNAGGPYNEQFF. CDR3 sequence (DNA): TGTGCCAGCAGGAACGCGGGGGGGCCCTACAATGAGCAGTTCTTC.

The rearrangement uses TRBV19 and TRBJ1-1; 7 bases line up with TRBD1. The CDR3 has 15 residues. The J segment lost 4 bases and the V segment lost 5 bases, leaving 10 bases of the junction unmatched. CDR1 and CDR2 from the germline V gene are LNHDA and SQIVND (reference sequence). The CDR3 region is CASSPGTDRGTEAFF. CDR3 nucleotides: TGTGCCAGTAGTCCCGGGACAGATAGAGGCACTGAAGCTTTCTTT.

The chain links TRBV27 to TRBJ2-3; D remains ambiguous. The germline gives CDR1 MNHEY, CDR2 SMNVEV (reference sequence). The CDR3 runs 14 residues. V lost 6 bases to trimming and J lost 0 bases, with 10 bases between them. CDR3 bases: TGTGCCAGCAGCAGGTTTTCTAGCACAGATACGCAGTATTTT. Protein: CASSRFSSTDTQYF.

The chain joins TRBV27 to TRBJ1-1, with D hard to call. Trimming took 6 bases from V and 1 from J, leaving 9 bases between them. This CDR3 has 13 amino acids. CDR1 is MNHEY, CDR2 SMNVEV, per germline (reference sequence). CDR3 in amino acids: CASSTRGNTEAFF. In nucleotides, the CDR3 is TGTGCCAGCAGCACTCGGGGGAACACTGAAGCTTTCTTT.

The chain is built from TRBV10-3 and TRBJ1-2; possible D gene TRBD1, 5 bases. Germline CDR1 ENHRY, CDR2 SYGVKD. V lost 3 bases, J lost 0 bases, and 11 bases lay in between. CDR3 length equals 15 residues. This CDR3 is CAISEFGASNYGYTF. CDR3 nucleotides: TGTGCCATCAGTGAATTTGGGGCTTCTAACTATGGCTACACCTTC.

This chain joins TRBV5-1 and TRBJ2-7, with 9 nucleotides matching TRBD2. CDR1 SGHRS and CDR2 YFSETQ come from the germline V gene. Trimming removed 6 bases from V and 5 bases from J; junction bases left unmatched: 9. The CDR3 consists of 14 residues. This CDR3 reads CASTLAGRNDEQYF. CDR3 DNA: TGCGCCAGCACCCTAGCGGGAAGGAATGACGAGCAGTACTTC.

The J gene is TRBJ2-3, the V gene TRBV4-1; 10 positions match TRBD2. V lost 4 bases, J lost 3 bases, and 4 bases stayed unmatched. This CDR3 region has 15 residues. Per germline, CDR1 MGHRA and CDR2 YSYEKL. CDR3 DNA sequence: TGCGCCAGCAGCCTCCTAGCGGGAGCGACAGATACGCAGTATTTT. As protein: CASSLLAGATDTQYF.

This sequence joins TRBV10-2 and TRBJ2-2; the D gene could be TRBD1 or TRBD2 (5 bases each). This CDR3 has 13 residues. Trimming took off 10 bases at V and 7 bases at J, with 16 bases between the two ends. Germline CDR1 and CDR2: WSHSY and SAAADI. In nucleotides, the CDR3 is TGCGCCATTCGACAGAGCGGAAACGGGGAGCTGTTTTTT. This encodes CAIRQSGNGELFF.

The chain employs TRBV18 and TRBJ1-2; D remains ambiguous. This CDR3 comprises 14 residues. V was cut by 3 bases and J by 4 bases, with 12 bases left in between. The germline V gene has CDR1 KGHSH and CDR2 LQKENI. As DNA, the CDR3 is TGTGCCAGCTCACCCCAGGAGGGCGGCTATGGCTACACCTTC. The encoded protein is CASSPQEGGYGYTF.

The chain employs TRBV6-1 and TRBJ2-3; 14 bases line up with TRBD2. J was trimmed by 5 bases and V by 4 bases; bases with no gene match: 17. The CDR3 loop spans 20 amino acids. From germline, CDR1 is MNHNS and CDR2 SASEGT. The CDR3 spells CASSGQTSGRAVGVKDTQYF. The CDR3 nucleotides are TGTGCCAGCAGTGGCCAGACTAGCGGGAGGGCCGTCGGAGTTAAAGATACGCAGTATTTT.

V and J are TRBV7-2 and TRBJ2-3; tentatively, D is TRBD2 (5 bases). CDR1 SGHTA and CDR2 FQGNSA come from the germline V gene. Deletions cut 5 bases from V and 0 bases from J, with 12 bases between. The CDR3 is 15 residues long. The CDR3 bases are TGTGCCAGCAGCCAGACTACGCCCAGCACAGATACGCAGTATTTT. Its protein product is CASSQTTPSTDTQYF.

This sequence joins TRBV5-5 and TRBJ2-3, with no clear D. V shed 4 bases and J shed 3 bases, with 6 bases lying between them. The CDR3 is made up of 12 amino acids. The V gene's germline CDR1 is SGHKS and CDR2 YYEKEE (reference sequence). The CDR3 spells CASSEMTDTQYF. The CDR3 DNA sequence: TGTGCCAGCAGCGAGATGACAGATACGCAGTATTTT. Full variable domain (remainder filled in from reference TRBV5-5 and TRBJ2-3): DAGVTQSPTHLIKTRGQQVTLRCSPISGHKSVSWYQQVLGQGPQFIFQYYEKEERGRGNFPDRFSARQFPNYSSELNVNALLLGDSALYLCASSEMTDTQYFGPGTRLTVL.

The rearrangement links TRBV2 to TRBJ1-6; 8 nucleotides align to TRBD1. Germline trimming cut 6 bases from V and 7 bases from J; bases unmatched to any gene: 5. The CDR3 extends over 14 amino acids. Germline V CDR1 and CDR2: SNHLY, FYNNEI. CDR3 protein: CASRETGENSPLHF. The CDR3 DNA reads as TGTGCCAGCAGGGAGACAGGGGAGAATTCACCCCTCCACTTT.

The chain uses TRBV5-4 and TRBJ2-7, with 14 positions matching TRBD2. V was pared by 4 bases and J by 1 base, with 4 bases of the junction left unmatched. This CDR3 comprises 16 residues. Germline values: CDR1 SGHNT, CDR2 YYREEE (reference sequence). The CDR3 sequence is CASSQGLAGGSYEQYF. In DNA form, the CDR3 reads TGTGCCAGCAGCCAAGGACTAGCGGGAGGTTCCTACGAGCAGTACTTC.

This chain links TRBV5-1 with TRBJ1-1; D is undetermined. Deletions cut 0 bases from V and 1 base from J, with 7 bases between. The germline V gene encodes CDR1 SGHRS and CDR2 YFSETQ. This CDR3 has 14 residues. CDR3 sequence: CASSLAAANTEAFF. In DNA, the CDR3 is TGCGCCAGCAGCTTGGCCGCAGCGAACACTGAAGCTTTCTTT.

The chain combines TRBV10-3 with TRBJ2-7, with 7 bases identical to TRBD1. The CDR3 consists of 13 residues. In germline, CDR1 is ENHRY, CDR2 SYGVKD. The ends lost 6 bases at V and 6 bases at J; junction bases unmatched: 8. The CDR3 protein is CAIRGTVKGEQYF. The CDR3 nucleotides read TGTGCCATCAGGGGGACAGTCAAGGGCGAGCAGTACTTC.

The chain carries TRBV7-9 and TRBJ2-7, with 9 bases that match TRBD2. Trimming took 3 bases from V and 9 from J; bases not matched to a gene: 6. This CDR3 spans 13 amino acids. CDR1 and CDR2 from the germline V gene are SEHNR and FQNEAQ (reference sequence). CDR3 sequence reads: CASSFSGGTGQYF. The CDR3 DNA reads TGTGCCAGCAGCTTTAGCGGGGGTACTGGGCAGTACTTC.

The genes are TRBV5-1 and TRBJ2-6; D remains ambiguous. V lost 0 bases, J lost 1 base, and 5 bases lay in between. The germline V gene encodes CDR1 SGHRS and CDR2 YFSETQ. CDR3 length: 15 residues. CDR3 protein: CASSLDTSGANVLTF. The DNA of the CDR3 is TGCGCCAGCAGCTTGGACACTTCTGGGGCCAACGTCCTGACTTTC.

The chain uses TRBV23-1 and TRBJ1-4, with unresolved D. TRBV23-1 is annotated as an ORF whose role is uncertain. CDR3 length equals 14 residues. With 2 bases removed from V and 7 bases from J, the gap between germline ends came to 11 bases. The CDR3 is CASSQSLLCEKLFF. The CDR3 DNA is TGCGCCAGCAGTCAAAGTTTGTTATGTGAAAAACTGTTTTTT.